The subject of this entry is one TCR beta chain. The sample comes from a study of blood T cell repertoires in COVID-19. Study-wide background: Samples of COVID-19 (acute and convalescent) were obtained from the United States, Italy and Spain.

From germline, CDR1 is KGHSY and CDR2 FQNENV. V lost 3 bases to trimming and J lost 0 bases; unmatched junction nucleotides: 9. The CDR3 runs to 19 residues. The authors' processing: Researchers report that nucleated cell counts were estimated from reference gene primer amplification. Only in-frame clones appear in the TCRdb table, and some are missing; sequencing was by immunoSEQ multiplex PCR. The DNA gave D and trimming, while V, J and clone size come from that table. The repertoire holds 300,000 to 350,000 clones, with about nine tenths as singletons. The clonotype originates from a man under 40 with COVID-19, enrolled during active disease. The sequenced sample was peripheral blood. The chain employs TRBV16 and TRBJ2-6; 9 bases align to TRBD2. CDR3: CASSHGALAGPSGANVLTF. Written as DNA, the CDR3 is TGTGCCAGCAGCCATGGGGCACTAGCGGGCCCCTCTGGGGCCAACGTCCTGACTTTC.